A selection of T cell receptor beta chains follows, all from one sample in a study of OX40 agonist ivuxolimab in advanced cancers. TCRdb keeps only in-frame clones here, not all; method: immunoSEQ multiplex PCR. The table records about 86,000 clones, around 90% of them present only once. The sample was CD4+ or CD8+ T cells sorted from blood, taken in a trial of the OX40 agonist ivuxolimab. The receptors were gathered from an adult with an advanced solid tumor such as melanoma, head and neck, liver or kidney cancer. CDR3s include the opening cysteine and the closing phenylalanine or tryptophan. A D gene is named only where the DNA matches it firmly. A row's size may be missing; if present it is once, few, many or a size class.

clone_size: NA
d_call: TRBD1
v_call: TRBV9
j_call: TRBJ1-3
cdr3_aa: CASSVGPDRVGNTIYF
cdr3_nt: TGTGCCAGCAGCGTAGGCCCCGACAGGGTAGGAAACACCATATATTTT

clone_size: NA
d_call: TRBD2
v_call: TRBV29-1
j_call: TRBJ2-1
cdr3_aa: CSVERGSSYNEQFF
cdr3_nt: TGCAGCGTTGAGCGGGGGAGCTCCTACAATGAGCAGTTCTTC

clone_size: once
d_call: NA
v_call: TRBV5-1
j_call: TRBJ2-1
cdr3_aa: CASSPVWSNNEQFF
cdr3_nt: TGCGCCAGCAGCCCAGTATGGAGTAACAATGAGCAGTTCTTC

clone_size: NA
d_call: NA
v_call: TRBV5-1
j_call: TRBJ1-1
cdr3_aa: CASSTGTLKNTEAFF
cdr3_nt: TGCGCCAGCAGCACAGGGACCTTAAAGAACACTGAAGCTTTCTTT

clone_size: NA
d_call: TRBD1
v_call: TRBV6-1
j_call: TRBJ2-7
cdr3_aa: CASSPTGKSTYEQYF
cdr3_nt: TGTGCCAGCAGTCCGACAGGGAAGTCAACCTACGAGCAGTACTTC

clone_size: NA
d_call: NA
v_call: TRBV7-3
j_call: TRBJ2-3
cdr3_aa: CASSESPGFTDTQYF
cdr3_nt: TGTGCCAGCAGCGAATCGCCGGGATTTACAGATACGCAGTATTTT

clone_size: NA
d_call: NA
v_call: TRBV19
j_call: TRBJ1-4
cdr3_aa: CASSTGKATNEKLFF
cdr3_nt: TGTGCCAGTAGTACAGGGAAGGCAACTAATGAAAAACTGTTTTTT

clone_size: once
d_call: NA
v_call: TRBV2
j_call: TRBJ1-5
cdr3_aa: CASRGRTSNQPQHF
cdr3_nt: TGTGCCAGCAGGGGGCGAACCTCTAATCAGCCCCAGCATTTT

clone_size: NA
d_call: NA
v_call: TRBV11-1
j_call: TRBJ1-1
cdr3_aa: CASSPNGPREAFF
cdr3_nt: TGTGCCAGCAGCCCCAACGGGCCCCGGGAAGCTTTCTTT

clone_size: NA
d_call: TRBD2
v_call: TRBV10-3
j_call: TRBJ2-1
cdr3_aa: CAIKGTSGTYNEQFF
cdr3_nt: TGTGCCATCAAAGGGACTAGCGGCACCTACAATGAGCAGTTCTTC

clone_size: NA
d_call: TRBD2
v_call: TRBV7-9
j_call: TRBJ2-7
cdr3_aa: CASSFLSGRANEQYF
cdr3_nt: TGTGCCAGCAGCTTCCTTAGCGGGAGAGCCAACGAGCAGTACTTC

clone_size: NA
d_call: NA
v_call: TRBV19
j_call: TRBJ1-3
cdr3_aa: CASSPGHRSGNTIYF
cdr3_nt: TGTGCCAGTAGCCCGGGACATCGCTCTGGAAACACCATATATTTT

clone_size: NA
d_call: NA
v_call: TRBV6-1
j_call: TRBJ2-3
cdr3_aa: CASSGGTASTDTQYF
cdr3_nt: TGTGCCAGCAGTGGCGGGACAGCTAGCACAGATACGCAGTATTTT

clone_size: NA
d_call: TRBD1
v_call: TRBV7-7
j_call: TRBJ2-5
cdr3_aa: CASSTRRGTGETQYF
cdr3_nt: TGTGCTAGCAGCACCCGCAGGGGGACGGGAGAGACCCAGTACTTC

clone_size: NA
d_call: TRBD1
v_call: TRBV28
j_call: TRBJ1-4
cdr3_aa: CASSSRGTGDEKLFF
cdr3_nt: TGTGCCAGCAGTTCGCGTGGGACAGGGGACGAAAAACTGTTTTTT

clone_size: NA
d_call: NA
v_call: TRBV10-3
j_call: TRBJ1-5
cdr3_aa: CATMGGDNQPQHF
cdr3_nt: TGTGCCACCATGGGGGGGGACAATCAGCCCCAGCATTTT

clone_size: NA
d_call: NA
v_call: TRBV5-1
j_call: TRBJ2-1
cdr3_aa: CASSLTVEQFF
cdr3_nt: TGCGCCAGCAGCTTGACCGTAGAGCAGTTCTTC

clone_size: NA
d_call: NA
v_call: TRBV18
j_call: TRBJ2-7
cdr3_aa: CASSPRRGPYEQYF
cdr3_nt: TGTGCCAGCTCACCCCGACGGGGGCCCTACGAGCAATACTTC

clone_size: NA
d_call: NA
v_call: TRBV5-5
j_call: TRBJ2-6
cdr3_aa: CASSSLVSGANVLTF
cdr3_nt: TGTGCCAGCAGCTCCCTCGTCTCTGGGGCCAACGTCCTGACTTTC

clone_size: NA
d_call: TRBD1
v_call: TRBV5-1
j_call: TRBJ2-3
cdr3_aa: CASLQGAGTDTQYF
cdr3_nt: TGCGCCAGCTTACAGGGGGCCGGCACAGATACGCAGTATTTT

clone_size: NA
d_call: NA
v_call: TRBV6-1
j_call: TRBJ2-3
cdr3_aa: CASMGRGADTQYF
cdr3_nt: TGTGCCAGCATGGGGAGGGGGGCAGATACGCAGTATTTT

clone_size: once
d_call: TRBD1
v_call: TRBV19
j_call: TRBJ1-5
cdr3_aa: CASKGKDRGNQPQHF
cdr3_nt: TGTGCCAGTAAGGGTAAAGACAGGGGCAATCAGCCCCAGCATTTT

clone_size: NA
d_call: NA
v_call: TRBV7-6
j_call: TRBJ2-7
cdr3_aa: CASSLGVGGSYEQYF
cdr3_nt: TGTGCCAGCAGCTTAGGGGTCGGAGGTTCCTACGAGCAGTACTTC

clone_size: NA
d_call: TRBD1
v_call: TRBV10-1
j_call: TRBJ1-1
cdr3_aa: CASSSLLNRGEAFF
cdr3_nt: TGCGCCAGCAGTTCCTTATTAAACAGGGGAGAGGCTTTCTTT

clone_size: NA
d_call: NA
v_call: TRBV30
j_call: TRBJ2-7
cdr3_aa: CAWNAGHRPYEQYF
cdr3_nt: TGTGCCTGGAATGCGGGACATCGCCCCTACGAGCAGTACTTC

clone_size: NA
d_call: TRBD2
v_call: TRBV4-2
j_call: TRBJ2-7
cdr3_aa: CASSQGPVLAGSSYEQYF
cdr3_nt: TGTGCCAGCAGCCAAGGGCCGGTTCTAGCGGGGTCCTCCTACGAGCAGTACTTC

clone_size: NA
d_call: TRBD2
v_call: TRBV19
j_call: TRBJ2-3
cdr3_aa: CASSGKADTQYF
cdr3_nt: TGTGCCTCAAGCGGGAAGGCAGATACGCAGTATTTT

clone_size: NA
d_call: NA
v_call: TRBV21-1
j_call: TRBJ1-1
cdr3_aa: CASSPRPREVPTEAFF
cdr3_nt: TGTGCCAGCAGCCCCCGGCCTAGAGAGGTCCCGACTGAAGCTTTCTTT

clone_size: NA
d_call: NA
v_call: TRBV5-4
j_call: TRBJ2-5
cdr3_aa: CASSLGASPYQETQYF
cdr3_nt: TGTGCCAGCAGCTTGGGGGCTAGCCCCTACCAAGAGACCCAGTACTTC

clone_size: NA
d_call: NA
v_call: TRBV7-9
j_call: TRBJ2-3
cdr3_aa: CASSVSRGFSSTDTQYF
cdr3_nt: TGTGCCAGCAGCGTTTCAAGGGGGTTCTCTAGCACAGATACGCAGTATTTT

clone_size: NA
d_call: NA
v_call: TRBV7-9
j_call: TRBJ1-3
cdr3_aa: CASSFKGFNTIYF
cdr3_nt: TGTGCCAGCAGCTTTAAGGGATTTAACACCATATATTTT

clone_size: NA
d_call: NA
v_call: TRBV7-2
j_call: TRBJ1-1
cdr3_aa: CASSPETGSRTEAFF
cdr3_nt: TGTGCCAGCAGCCCGGAGACAGGTTCGAGAACTGAAGCTTTCTTT